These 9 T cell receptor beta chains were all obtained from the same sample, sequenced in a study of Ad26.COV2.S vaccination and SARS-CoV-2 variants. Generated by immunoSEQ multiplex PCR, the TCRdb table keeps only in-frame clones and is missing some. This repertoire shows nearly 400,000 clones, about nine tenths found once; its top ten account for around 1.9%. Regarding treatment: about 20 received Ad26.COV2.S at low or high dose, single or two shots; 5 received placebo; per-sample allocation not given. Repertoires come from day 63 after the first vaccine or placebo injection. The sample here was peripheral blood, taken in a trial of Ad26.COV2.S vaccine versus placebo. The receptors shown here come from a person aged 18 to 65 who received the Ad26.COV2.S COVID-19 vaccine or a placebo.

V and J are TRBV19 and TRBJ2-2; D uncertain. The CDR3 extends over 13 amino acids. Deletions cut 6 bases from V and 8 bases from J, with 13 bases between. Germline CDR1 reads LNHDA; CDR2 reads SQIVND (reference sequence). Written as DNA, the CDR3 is TGTGCCAGTAGCCCCCAGATGGGGGGGGAGCTGTTTTTT. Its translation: CASSPQMGGELFF. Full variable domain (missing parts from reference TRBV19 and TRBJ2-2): DGGITQSPKYLFRKEGQNVTLSCEQNLNHDAMYWYRQDPGQGLRLIYYSQIVNDFQKGDIAEGYSVSREKKESFPLTVTSAQKNPTAFYLCASSPQMGGELFFGEGSRLTVL.

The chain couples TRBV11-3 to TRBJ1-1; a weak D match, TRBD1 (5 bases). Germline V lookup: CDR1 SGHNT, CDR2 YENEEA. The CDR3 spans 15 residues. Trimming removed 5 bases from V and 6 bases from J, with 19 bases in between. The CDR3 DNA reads TGTGCCAGCAGCGTGAGGGACGGCAGAAATCCTGAAGCTTTCTTT. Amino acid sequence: CASSVRDGRNPEAFF.

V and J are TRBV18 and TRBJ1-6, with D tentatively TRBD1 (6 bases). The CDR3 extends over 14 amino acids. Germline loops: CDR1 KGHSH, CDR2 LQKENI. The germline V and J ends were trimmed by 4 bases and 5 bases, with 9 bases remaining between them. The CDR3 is CASSRQDHNSPLHF. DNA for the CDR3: TGTGCCAGCTCACGACAGGACCATAATTCACCCCTCCACTTT.

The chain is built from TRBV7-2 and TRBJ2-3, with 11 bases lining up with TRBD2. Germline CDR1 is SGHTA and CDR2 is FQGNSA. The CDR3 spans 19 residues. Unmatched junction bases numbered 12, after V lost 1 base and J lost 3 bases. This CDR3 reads CASSLVGTSGIGRTDTQYF. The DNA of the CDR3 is TGTGCCAGCAGCTTAGTTGGGACTAGCGGAATCGGACGGACAGATACGCAGTATTTT.

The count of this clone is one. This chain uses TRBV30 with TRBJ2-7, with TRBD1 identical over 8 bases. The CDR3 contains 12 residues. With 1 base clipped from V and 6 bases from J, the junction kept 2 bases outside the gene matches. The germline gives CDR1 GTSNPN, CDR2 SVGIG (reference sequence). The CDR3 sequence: CAWSDRGTEQYF. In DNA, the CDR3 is TGTGCCTGGAGTGACAGGGGGACCGAGCAGTACTTC.

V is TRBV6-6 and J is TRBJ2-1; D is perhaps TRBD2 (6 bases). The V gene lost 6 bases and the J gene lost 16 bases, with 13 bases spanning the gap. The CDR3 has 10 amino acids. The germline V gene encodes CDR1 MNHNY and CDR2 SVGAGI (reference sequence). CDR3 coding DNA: TGTGCCAGCAGCCTAGGGGACTCTTTCTTC. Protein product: CASSLGDSFF.

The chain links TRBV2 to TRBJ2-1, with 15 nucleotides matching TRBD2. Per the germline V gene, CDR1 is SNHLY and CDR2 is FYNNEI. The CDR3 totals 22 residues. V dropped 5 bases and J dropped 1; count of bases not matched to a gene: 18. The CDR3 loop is CASSYPGTSGRPRLMSYNEQFF. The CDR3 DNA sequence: TGTGCCAGCAGTTACCCCGGGACTAGCGGGAGGCCCCGTTTAATGTCCTACAATGAGCAGTTCTTC.

Here the CDR3 DNA reads TGTGCCACCAGCAGAGAGCTAAGGACTCTCCGTGGGACAGATACGCAGTATTTT. Translating gives CATSRELRTLRGTDTQYF. The gene calls are TRBV15 and TRBJ2-3; a possible D gene is TRBD2 (5 bases). The germline CDR1 and CDR2 sequences are LNHNV and YYDKDF (reference sequence). This CDR3 comprises 18 residues. Trimming pared 0 bases from V and 3 bases from J, leaving 19 bases between.

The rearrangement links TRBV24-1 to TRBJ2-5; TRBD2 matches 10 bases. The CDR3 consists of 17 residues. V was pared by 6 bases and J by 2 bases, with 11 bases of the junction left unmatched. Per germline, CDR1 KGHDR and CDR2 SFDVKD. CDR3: CATSLGLADPFQETQYF. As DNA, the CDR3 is TGTGCCACCAGTCTAGGACTAGCGGACCCCTTTCAAGAGACCCAGTACTTC.